These T cell receptor beta chains were read from a single sample in a study of blood T cells in healthy people across ages. Each CDR3 protein gets one entry after TCRdb re-called the 5' RACE reads with MiXCR. The repertoire includes 650,000 to 700,000 distinct CDR3 sequences, around 52% of them detected once, and approximately 15% sits in the top ten. Sequencing was done on a sample of blood. The source is a woman aged 80 or older in good health. CDR3s include the opening cysteine and the closing phenylalanine or tryptophan. The D gene is left open where the match is weak. Clone size is not always given. Where it is, it says once, few, many or a class for expanded clones.

>TRBV29-1|-|few|TRBJ2-3
CSAGGGFADTQYF
TGCAGCGCAGGGGGGGGTTTTGCAGATACGCAGTATTTT
>TRBV20-1|-|-|TRBJ2-7
CSARGTHNQYEQYF
TGCAGTGCTAGAGGGACTCATAACCAATACGAGCAGTACTTC
>TRBV12-3/TRBV12-4|TRBD1|-|TRBJ1-2
CASTLTGGYGYTF
TGTGCCAGCACCTTGACAGGGGGCTATGGCTACACCTTC
>TRBV3-1|TRBD2|many|TRBJ2-1
CASSLGGRIGGEQFF
TGTGCCAGCAGCCTCGGCGGGAGGATCGGCGGTGAGCAGTTCTTC
>TRBV29-1|-|once|TRBJ2-4
CSVEVQRQEQYF
TGCAGCGTTGAAGTGCAGCGGCAGGAGCAGTACTTC
>TRBV4-2|-|few|TRBJ2-1
CASSQDRAREYNEQFF
TGTGCCAGCAGCCAAGATAGGGCTAGAGAATACAATGAGCAGTTCTTC
>TRBV20-1|TRBD2|many|TRBJ2-1
CSAVSGSRSSYNEQFF
TGCAGTGCTGTGAGCGGGAGTCGAAGCTCCTACAATGAGCAGTTCTTC
>TRBV4-1|-|-|TRBJ2-2
CASSQTPGGRVTGELFF
TGCGCCAGCAGCCAGACACCGGGTGGCAGGGTCACCGGGGAGCTGTTTTTT
>TRBV20-1|-|-|TRBJ1-5
CSARDVGFEPQHF
TGCAGTGCTAGAGATGTAGGGTTCGAGCCCCAGCATTTT
>TRBV7-2|-|many|TRBJ2-1
CASSQLYNEQFF
TGTGCCAGCAGCCAGCTATATAATGAGCAGTTCTTC
>TRBV5-1|-|-|TRBJ1-4
CASSLGAATEKLFF
TGCGCCAGCAGCTTGGGGGCCGCAACGGAAAAACTGTTTTTT
>TRBV12-3/TRBV12-4|-|-|TRBJ1-2
CASSLIVRGTHGYTF
TGTGCCAGCAGTTTGATTGTGAGGGGTACCCATGGCTACACCTTC
>TRBV7-2|-|few|TRBJ2-1
CASSLNRNNEQFF
TGTGCCAGCAGCCTAAACAGAAACAATGAGCAGTTCTTC
>TRBV6-5|TRBD2|-|TRBJ2-7
CAGSYKPPWTSGISYEQYF
TGTGCCGGCAGTTACAAGCCACCCTGGACTAGCGGGATTTCCTACGAGCAGTACTTC
>TRBV7-8|TRBD2|many|TRBJ2-1
CASSRNSGGPTLRYNEQFF
TGTGCCAGCAGCCGTAATAGCGGGGGCCCTACACTTAGATACAATGAGCAGTTCTTC
>TRBV20-1|-|many|TRBJ2-1
CSAQLARSYNEQFF
TGCAGTGCTCAGCTAGCGAGGTCTTACAATGAGCAGTTCTTC
>TRBV29-1|TRBD2|-|TRBJ2-1
CSVVETGRVNEQFF
TGCAGCGTTGTGGAGACGGGGAGGGTCAATGAGCAGTTCTTC
>TRBV5-6|-|-|TRBJ2-3
CASSTISPGDTQYF
TGTGCCAGCAGCACGATCTCACCAGGGGATACGCAGTATTTT
>TRBV20-1|-|-|TRBJ2-7
CSARDGNRMNEQYF
TGCAGTGCTAGAGATGGGAACAGGATGAACGAGCAGTACTTC
>TRBV2|TRBD1|-|TRBJ1-2
CASSDSVRGLGYTF
TGTGCCAGCAGTGACTCAGTCAGGGGGCTTGGCTACACCTTC
>TRBV10-3|-|-|TRBJ2-2
CAISQVLDTGELFF
TGTGCCATCAGCCAGGTACTGGACACCGGGGAGCTGTTTTTT
>TRBV29-1|-|few|TRBJ2-7
CSVEVGEQYF
TGCAGCGTTGAAGTCGGGGAGCAGTACTTC
>TRBV7-9|-|many|TRBJ2-6
CASSLDGSSGANVLTF
TGTGCCAGCAGCTTAGACGGAAGCTCTGGGGCCAACGTCCTGACTTTC
>TRBV20-1|-|-|TRBJ2-6
CSANIAGANVLTF
TGCAGTGCTAATATAGCTGGGGCCAACGTCCTGACTTTC
>TRBV5-1|TRBD1|-|TRBJ1-2
CASSFGQGARGYTF
TGCGCCAGCAGCTTCGGACAGGGGGCTCGGGGCTACACCTTC